The table lists the clone carrying this T cell receptor (beta chain) with many counts. The antigen remains unidentified. The germline V and J ends were trimmed by 5 bases and 1 base, with 9 bases remaining between them. The CDR3 runs to 14 residues. The sample belongs to a study of blood T cells in healthy people across ages. The study, taken as a whole, reports: More naive CD4+ cells and higher diversity marked long-lived donors relative to aged donors.

A sample-barcoded 5' primer and a J-beta primer mix were used in a second PCR of about 7 to 12 cycles. Each cDNA molecule received a tag from a template-switch adaptor that had 12 random nucleotides. From the 5' RACE reads, TCRdb called clonotypes with MiXCR, one entry per CDR3 protein. Of 1.5 million to 2 million distinct CDR3 sequences listed, roughly two fifths are singletons. The receptor's source is a human donor in good health. The chain uses TRBV12-3 or TRBV12-4 and TRBJ2-1; tentative D call: TRBD2 (5 bases). Specimen: blood. The CDR3 here is CASSLSESYNEQFF. CDR3 DNA: TGTGCCAGCAGTCTTAGCGAATCCTACAATGAGCAGTTCTTC.